This T cell receptor beta chain derives from a study of CD8+ T cells in alopecia areata. In the study overall: Twice a day, 5 to 10 mg of oral tofacitinib was administered to treated patients. Study-level points and caveats: TCR sharing across patients was less clear than in mice, possibly HLA-related. Only a single nonresponder existed, so baseline CD8+ expansion links stay unclear. Among the 100 top clones, expanded CD8+ clones, like scalp clonality, were significantly decreased by tofacitinib.

RNA extraction and reverse transcription yielded cDNA as sequencing template. The assay was immunoSEQ multiplex PCR, and TCRdb's table has in-frame clones only and misses some. The sample has tens of thousands of clones, about three fifths seen once. The CDR3 is made up of 11 amino acids. Trimming removed 7 bases from V and 6 bases from J, with 12 bases in between. CDR1 is SQVTM and CDR2 is ANQGSEA in the germline V gene. Treatment in this sample: oral pan-JAK inhibitor, 5-10 mg twice daily. A word on this clone: Its antigen remains unknown.

Specimen: CD8+ T cells sorted from blood, collected at week 4, from a patient treated with tofacitinib. The sequence derives from a human donor with alopecia areata. This rearrangement joins TRBV29-1 to TRBJ1-1, with D hard to call. The CDR3: CSAKEAAEAFF. In DNA, the CDR3 is TGCAGCGCGAAAGAAGCGGCTGAAGCTTTCTTT.